This T cell receptor beta chain appears in the sequencing data of a study of OX40 agonist ivuxolimab in advanced cancers. At the level of the whole study: Ivuxolimab was a fully human IgG2 agonistic monoclonal antibody targeting the costimulatory receptor OX40 (CD134). In the dose-escalation cohort, roughly 80% of patients were male, and the mean age was approximately 64 years, with a range of 23 to 79. Intravenous ivuxolimab was administered to patients every 2 weeks at six dose levels: 0.01, 0.1, 0.3, 1.5, 3 and 10 mg/kg. The paper covers the monotherapy dose-escalation part of the phase I ivuxolimab trial, which included N of about 51 patients. Peripheral TCRbeta sequencing was intended to test whether TCR sequence diversity was altered and clonal T-cell expansion was caused by ivuxolimab. Of the approximately 54 dose-escalation patients, hepatocellular carcinoma was present in about 20, melanoma in approximately 15, renal cell carcinoma in 9 and head and neck cancer in 9. Partial responses were achieved by three dose-escalation patients, of whom one had hepatocellular carcinoma and two had cutaneous melanoma. Prior anti-PD-1, anti-PD-L1 or anti-CTLA-4 therapy was permitted, and 40% to 50% of dose-escalation patients had received checkpoint inhibitors.

The CDR3 runs 14 amino acids, cysteine and phenylalanine included. Only the CDR3 DNA is retained, 42 bases long and in frame from the first base. Between the V and J ends, shortened by 7 bases and 7 bases respectively, the junction contains 14 bases. In the germline V gene, CDR1 corresponds to ENHRY and CDR2 to SYGVKD. Beyond this particular receptor, the publication reports: Partial responders in the 0.1-3.0 mg/kg groups had among the lowest normalized peripheral clonal expansion, especially among CD8+ T cells. Which antigens the clonally expanded peripheral T cells were specific for was not determined. At doses of 0.1 to 3.0 mg/kg, clonal expansion of both CD4+ and CD8+ T cells in blood was seen between baseline and week 6. On average, CD8+ T cells showed more expanded clones than CD4+ T cells after ivuxolimab. Low levels of normalized T-cell clonal expansion were also seen in some nonresponding patients.

For sequencing of the TCRbeta CDR3 region, genomic DNA was extracted from the sorted cells. The immunoSEQ Assay was used to sequence the TCRbeta CDR3 regions. As stored in TCRdb, this immuneACCESS dataset retains in-frame rearrangements with V and J assigned. A fraction of the clones does not appear; measured against another copy, unresolved V genes explain less than half of the discrepancy, and the remainder lacks a known reason. Counted in this sample were 66,000 or so clones; around 90% of them appeared once. 2% to 2.5% of the sample belongs to the ten largest clones. Patients with autoimmune disease history or receiving systemic immunosuppression were excluded from the trial. In every dose cohort, peripheral blood was drawn for TCR sequencing at baseline, cycle 4 day 1, and cycle 7 day 1. The samples were taken from a phase I, first-in-human, multicenter, open-label dose-escalation trial of ivuxolimab. Adults with locally advanced or metastatic melanoma, renal cell carcinoma, hepatocellular carcinoma or head and neck squamous cell carcinoma were enrolled in the trial. Before TCR sequencing, CD4+ T cells and CD8+ T cells from peripheral blood were sorted into separate populations.

This clone was seen more than once but under ten times. It has no known antigen specificity. No base quality values were provided; no much bigger clone lies one nucleotide off. The TCR sequence derives from an adult with an advanced solid tumor such as melanoma, head and neck, liver or kidney cancer. The V and J segments used are TRBV10-3 and TRBJ1-6, with an unclear D gene assignment. This sample comprised CD4+ or CD8+ T cells sorted from blood, obtained in a trial of the OX40 agonist ivuxolimab. The DNA is as follows: TGTGCCATCAAGACGGGCATGGAGAATTCACCCCTCCACTTT. It translates to CAIKTGMENSPLHF.